These 20 T cell receptor beta chains were sequenced from one sample in a study of PD-1 blockade in classical Hodgkin lymphoma. Produced via immunoSEQ multiplex PCR; TCRdb's table is partial and in-frame only. The sample has about 28,000 clones, around four fifths seen once. No patient escaped relapse after autologous stem cell transplantation, and brentuximab vedotin exposure varied. The sequences come from peripheral blood mononuclear cells (PBMCs), collected before the second cycle of nivolumab. Receptors were obtained from a human donor with classical Hodgkin lymphoma.

This clone has only a few counts. This chain links TRBV2 with TRBJ2-1, with D possibly matching TRBD2 (7 bases). The V end lost 5 bases, the J end lost 3 bases, and 20 bases lay between the germline ends. Germline-derived CDR1 and CDR2 are SNHLY and FYNNEI. The CDR3 sequence is 17 residues long. CDR3 region: CASSPLGAGALYNEQFF. DNA for the CDR3: TGTGCCAGCAGTCCCCTCGGGGCGGGGGCCCTCTACAATGAGCAGTTCTTC.

On this clone itself: This could be a read error, since a much larger clone is one nucleotide away. This sequence joins TRBV6-4 and TRBJ2-6, with D tentatively TRBD1 (5 bases). Per the germline V gene, CDR1 is MRHNA and CDR2 is SNTAGT. The CDR3 runs 14 residues. The CDR3 bases are TGTGCCAGCAGTGACAGCTCTGGGGCCAACGCCCTGACTTTC. Protein product: CASSDSSGANALTF.

V and J are TRBV7-6 and TRBJ2-5; 10 bases match TRBD2. J gave up 6 bases and V 5 bases, and 9 bases lay outside the gene matches. Germline CDR1 reads SGHVS; CDR2 reads FNYEAQ. The CDR3 covers 15 residues. The CDR3 is CASSPRSGGAKTQYF. CDR3 nucleotide sequence: TGTGCCAGCAGCCCACGGAGCGGGGGGGCTAAGACCCAGTACTTC.

The V gene is TRBV9, the J gene TRBJ1-6; D call uncertain. In germline, CDR1 is SGDLS, CDR2 YYNGEE. V lost 0 bases, J lost 10 bases, and 23 bases lay in between. This CDR3 region has 18 residues. CDR3 amino acids: CASSVDPNRAPGGSPLHF. CDR3 bases: TGTGCCAGCAGCGTAGACCCTAACCGGGCACCTGGTGGGTCACCCCTCCACTTT.

The V call is TRBV10-3, the J call TRBJ2-3; D is perhaps TRBD2 (6 bases). CDR1 and CDR2 (germline): ENHRY, SYGVKD. Trimming took off 3 bases at V and 0 bases at J, with 16 bases between the two ends. There are 17 residues in the CDR3. DNA for the CDR3: TGTGCCATCAGTGATAAGGTGGGAGGTCGGAGCACAGATACGCAGTATTTT. It yields the protein CAISDKVGGRSTDTQYF.

The chain joins TRBV27 to TRBJ1-2, with D maybe TRBD1 (5 bases). V was cut by 5 bases and J by 2 bases, with 9 bases left in between. The CDR3 length is 13 residues. Germline V CDR1 and CDR2: MNHEY, SMNVEV (reference sequence). The CDR3: CASSPNRNYGYTF. The CDR3 nucleotides read TGTGCCAGCAGTCCCAACAGGAACTATGGCTACACCTTC.

The rearrangement links TRBV4-3 to TRBJ1-5; D perhaps matches TRBD1 (6 bases). The CDR3 runs to 16 residues. Trimming cost V 3 bases and J 0 bases, with 12 bases left between them. Germline CDR1 reads LGHNA; CDR2 reads YSLEER. The CDR3 sequence: CASSQGTPYSNQPQHF. Here the CDR3 DNA reads TGCGCCAGCAGCCAGGGGACACCTTATAGCAATCAGCCCCAGCATTTT.

The rearrangement joins TRBV15 to TRBJ1-1; the match to TRBD1 covers 8 bases. The CDR3 length is 15 residues. CDR1 is LNHNV, CDR2 YYDKDF, per germline (reference sequence). The trim removed 5 bases at V and 0 bases at J, leaving 5 bases unmatched. CDR3 protein: CATSARQGMNTEAFF. The CDR3, as DNA: TGTGCCACCAGCGCCCGACAGGGGATGAACACTGAAGCTTTCTTT.

CDR3 loop: CASSLKGRSTDTQYF. DNA for the CDR3: TGTGCCAGCAGCTTGAAGGGGCGCAGCACAGATACGCAGTATTTT. The chain uses TRBV5-4 and TRBJ2-3, with a tentative D call TRBD1 (5 bases). This CDR3 has 15 amino acids. Germline CDR1 is SGHNT and CDR2 is YYREEE (reference sequence). Trimming took off 1 base at V and 0 bases at J, with 9 bases between the two ends.

V is TRBV4-1 and J is TRBJ2-2, with 13 nucleotides matching TRBD2. The CDR3 sequence is 17 residues long. Germline V gives CDR1 MGHRA, CDR2 YSYEKL. V gave up 4 bases and J gave up 4 bases; unmatched junction bases: 6. The CDR3 DNA follows: TGCGCCAGCAGCCTACTAGCGGGGGGGCCGGGCACCGGGGAGCTGTTTTTT. Amino acid sequence: CASSLLAGGPGTGELFF.

The chain uses TRBV5-1 and TRBJ1-1; 8 nucleotides align to TRBD1. Germline lookup yields CDR1 SGHRS and CDR2 YFSETQ. J lost 11 bases, V lost 1 base, and 10 bases had no gene match. The CDR3 has 14 amino acids. In DNA, the CDR3 is TGCGCCAGCAGCTTGAGTGGACAGGGACCCTTGGCTTTCTTT. This codes for CASSLSGQGPLAFF.

This clone was counted a single time. The J gene is TRBJ1-2, the V gene TRBV19, with unresolved D. V was clipped by 4 bases and J by 6 bases, with 6 bases between them. The CDR3 totals 11 residues. Germline V gene data show CDR1 as LNHDA and CDR2 as SQIVND (reference sequence). CDR3 nucleotides: TGTGCCAGTAGTACCACAAATGGCTACACCTTC. Its protein product is CASSTTNGYTF.

The CDR3 loop reads CASRLGQNTGELFF. DNA for the CDR3: TGTGCCAGCAGATTGGGACAGAACACCGGGGAGCTGTTTTTT. The chain links TRBV6-6 to TRBJ2-2; a possible D gene is TRBD1 (6 bases). The CDR3 runs 14 residues. CDR1 and CDR2 from the germline V gene are MNHNY and SVGAGI (reference sequence). With 6 bases removed from V and 1 base from J, the gap between germline ends came to 9 bases.

This rearrangement joins TRBV5-8 to TRBJ2-7; D unclear. Germline assignment: CDR1 SGHTS and CDR2 YDEGEE. V lost 0 bases, J lost 4 bases, and 8 bases lay in between. CDR3 size: 13 residues. The CDR3 coding sequence is TGTGCCAGCAGCTTGGGACGGATTTACGAGCAGTACGTC. Its protein product is CASSLGRIYEQYV.

This chain uses TRBV7-9 with TRBJ2-2; 9 bases line up with TRBD2. Germline V CDR1 and CDR2: SEHNR, FQNEAQ (reference sequence). This CDR3 spans 15 amino acids. Trimming cost V 4 bases and J 4 bases; bases outside gene matches: 4. The CDR3 DNA reads as TGTGCCAGCAGCTCTAGCGGGGCATCCACCGGGGAGCTGTTTTTT. Residues: CASSSSGASTGELFF.

This clone was counted between two and nine times. This chain connects TRBV7-9 to TRBJ2-7; 7 bases agree with TRBD1. The germline V gene has CDR1 SEHNR and CDR2 FQNEAQ (reference sequence). V lost 4 bases to trimming and J lost 3 bases; unmatched junction nucleotides: 3. The CDR3 is 13 residues long. The CDR3 region is CASSSPGGYEQYF. The CDR3 DNA reads TGTGCCAGCAGCTCCCCAGGGGGCTACGAGCAGTACTTC.

This chain links TRBV5-1 with TRBJ2-3, with a possible D match to TRBD2 (7 bases). CDR3 size: 15 residues. Between the trimmed V and J ends, which lost 2 bases and 6 bases, there was a span of 16 bases. Germline V gene sequence: CDR1 SGHRS, CDR2 YFSETQ. The CDR3 DNA sequence: TGCGCCAGCAGCTTACTGGGGGGGGCCATGGATACGCAGTATTTT. Encoded protein: CASSLLGGAMDTQYF.

The genes are TRBV9 and TRBJ2-3, with 7 bases aligning to TRBD1. The CDR3 is 15 amino acids. J lost 3 bases, V lost 0 bases, and 4 bases had no gene match. Germline lookup yields CDR1 SGDLS and CDR2 YYNGEE. CDR3 DNA: TGTGCCAGCAGCGTAGCCAACAGGGGAACAGATACGCAGTATTTT. Amino acid sequence: CASSVANRGTDTQYF.

This CDR3 is CASSQGYVEAFF. The CDR3 DNA is TGTGCCAGCAGTCAGGGCTATGTTGAAGCTTTCTTT. The rearrangement uses TRBV14 and TRBJ1-1; weak D call: TRBD1 (5 bases). From germline, CDR1 is SGHDN and CDR2 FVKESK. The CDR3 is made up of 12 amino acids. Trimming left V 6 bases short and J 7 bases short, with 12 bases between. The whole variable domain, remainder taken from reference TRBV14 and TRBJ1-1, is EAGVTQFPSHSVIEKGQTVTLRCDPISGHDNLYWYRRVMGKEIKFLLHFVKESKQDESGMPNNRFLAERTGGTYSTLKVQPAELEDSGVYFCASSQGYVEAFFGQGTRLTVV.

The chain combines TRBV5-1 with TRBJ1-1; no clear D. CDR1 is SGHRS and CDR2 is YFSETQ in the germline V gene. V was shortened by 2 bases and J by 1 base, with 6 bases between the two germline ends. This CDR3 is built from 13 residues. CDR3 coding DNA: TGCGCCAGCAGCTTCCGGGGGAACACTGAAGCTTTCTTT. Residues: CASSFRGNTEAFF.